Listed below are T cell receptor beta chains from one sample, sequenced in a study of cytomegalovirus exposure and HLA in healthy donors. Sequencing was performed with immunoSEQ multiplex PCR; in TCRdb, only in-frame clones are kept and a portion is missing. The sample consists of 150,000 to 200,000 clones, roughly 87% of them appearing once. Sample: PBMCs. The source is a girl under three years old in good health and CMV-seronegative. CDR3s include the opening cysteine and the closing phenylalanine or tryptophan. Size tells how often a clone was seen (once, few, many) or the class of an expanded clone, and some rows leave it out.

V gene	clone size	J gene	CDR3 protein
TRBV30	NA	TRBJ1-6	CAWSIGQGHSPLHF
TRBV2	NA	TRBJ2-5	CASRVGQLKETQYF
TRBV12-5	NA	TRBJ2-5	CASRGVGETQYF
TRBV25-1	NA	TRBJ2-7	CASSRDRGDEQYF
TRBV11-2	once	TRBJ2-7	CASTSQTSGTPYEQYF
TRBV10-3	few	TRBJ2-1	CAISAYFYNEQFF
TRBV10-3	NA	TRBJ2-4	CAISESAGQGPRGKNIQYF
TRBV15	NA	TRBJ1-6	CATSRVQPGSPLHF
TRBV7-6	NA	TRBJ2-3	CASSPGLADTDTQYF
TRBV5-1	NA	TRBJ1-4	CASSLEGIGVSNEKLFF
TRBV5-1	NA	TRBJ2-7	CASKKLFSGSSYEQYF
TRBV4-1	NA	TRBJ2-7	CASSHKGLAGTSYEQYF
TRBV5-6	NA	TRBJ2-7	CASSVAGEQYF
TRBV5-4	NA	TRBJ1-2	CASSLGGQIVYGYTF
TRBV9	NA	TRBJ2-2	CASSPGTTGELFF
TRBV18	NA	TRBJ1-2	CASSPYGTVLYGYTF
TRBV7-9	once	TRBJ1-1	CSSSSTGGVGNTEAFF
TRBV5-1	NA	TRBJ2-4	CASSLGLAGTVAKNIQYF